This TCR beta chain was sequenced in a study of blood T cell repertoires in COVID-19. Repertoires were generated with immunoSEQ multiplex PCR, while TCRdb's copy carries only in-frame clones and drops some. The data contain 250,000 to 350,000 clones, roughly nine tenths of them singletons. This CDR3 region has 14 residues. Germline V gene sequence: CDR1 SGHRS, CDR2 YFSETQ. The V and J ends lost 1 base and 0 bases respectively, with 7 bases between them. The V call is TRBV5-1, the J call TRBJ2-5; tentatively, D is TRBD2 (6 bases). This TCR was recovered from a man aged 55 to 70 who had recovered from COVID-19. Sequences were obtained from PBMCs or T cells enriched from blood (not recorded which). The DNA for the CDR3 is TGCGCCAGCAGCTTGACGGGGGACCAAGAGACCCAGTACTTC. Its translation is CASSLTGDQETQYF.